This T cell receptor beta chain was recorded in a study of blood T cell repertoires in COVID-19 (dated by TCRdb to about 2020). Study-level background: Samples covering the acute and convalescent phases of COVID-19 were provided by collaborators in the United States, Italy and Spain. The prospective study material was composed of cDNA or gDNA derived from T cells, B-cell-depleted T cells, or PBMCs. Subjects who had been exposed to COVID-19, were actively infected with it, or had recovered from it provided the deeply sampled blood TCRbeta repertoires that made up the dataset. The repertoires were made available in a free public database intended to serve as a resource for research on the immune response to SARS-CoV-2. The samples were drawn from two sources: the first 160 participants of the ongoing ImmuneRACE study, and approximately 1,300 subjects contributed by 6 global collaborators. Nearly every sample came with metadata listing a de-identified subject ID, COVID-19 status, age in years and sex. Where available, HLA class I and class II types were taken from metadata supplied by the sample provider and were not determined by assay-based typing. What the work shows at the level of the full study, not this receptor alone: The quantity of clinical and demographic metadata differed by source and by participant and was supplied without curation.

TCRbeta CDR3 regions were amplified from genomic DNA using the immunoSEQ Assay, a bias-controlled multiplex PCR. The published analysis was carried out like this. Within the assay, amplification of reference gene primers was used to estimate how many nucleated cells each sample contained. To quantify the absolute abundance of each unique TCRbeta CDR3 rearrangement, sequence reads were collapsed and filtered. For each sample, productive Simpson clonality was calculated as the square root of Simpson's diversity index over productive rearrangements. The immuneACCESS repertoire file appears here via TCRdb, limited to in-frame rearrangements. These files lack a portion of the clones; in checked studies, under half of the deficit traces to unresolved V genes, and the cause of the others is not known. V and J calls and clone size are those listed in that table; D and trimming were worked out from the DNA. The sample table contains approximately 97,000 clones; only one count was recorded for roughly nine tenths of them. About 1.7% of the sample goes to the ten largest clones.

Each collaborating institution followed its own protocols to collect whole blood in K2EDTA tubes. For TCRbeta analysis, collaborators shipped samples in one of three forms: frozen whole blood, isolated PBMCs, or DNA extracted from either of those sample types. On this clone: The clone's antigen remains unknown. One base away there is no much larger clone; base qualities are not given.

This TCR was sampled from a man aged 60-69 years with acute or convalescent COVID-19. Specimen: peripheral blood.

At the DNA level, the sequence is TGCGCCAGCAGCCCAGGGGAGGGTAATCAGCCCCAGCATTTT. Its amino acids are CASSPGEGNQPQHF. The chain links TRBV5-1 with TRBJ1-5; TRBD1 could be the D gene, as 6 bases match. Its CDR3 holds 14 amino acids, cysteine through phenylalanine. Just the 42-base CDR3 DNA is kept, in frame starting at base 1. The V and J ends are trimmed by 4 bases and 4 bases, leaving 12 bases between them. Sequences SGHRS (CDR1) and YFSETQ (CDR2) are obtained from the germline V gene.